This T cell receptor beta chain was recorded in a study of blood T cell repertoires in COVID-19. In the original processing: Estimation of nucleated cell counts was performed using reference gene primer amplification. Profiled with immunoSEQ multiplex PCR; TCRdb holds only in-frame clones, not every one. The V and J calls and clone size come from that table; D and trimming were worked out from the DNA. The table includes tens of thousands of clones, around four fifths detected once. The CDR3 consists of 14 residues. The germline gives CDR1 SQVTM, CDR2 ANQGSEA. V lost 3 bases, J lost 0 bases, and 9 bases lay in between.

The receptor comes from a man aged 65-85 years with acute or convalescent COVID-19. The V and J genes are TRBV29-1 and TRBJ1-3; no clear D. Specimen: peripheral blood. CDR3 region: CSVEDWSSGNTIYF. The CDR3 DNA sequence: TGCAGCGTTGAGGACTGGAGCTCTGGAAACACCATATATTTT.